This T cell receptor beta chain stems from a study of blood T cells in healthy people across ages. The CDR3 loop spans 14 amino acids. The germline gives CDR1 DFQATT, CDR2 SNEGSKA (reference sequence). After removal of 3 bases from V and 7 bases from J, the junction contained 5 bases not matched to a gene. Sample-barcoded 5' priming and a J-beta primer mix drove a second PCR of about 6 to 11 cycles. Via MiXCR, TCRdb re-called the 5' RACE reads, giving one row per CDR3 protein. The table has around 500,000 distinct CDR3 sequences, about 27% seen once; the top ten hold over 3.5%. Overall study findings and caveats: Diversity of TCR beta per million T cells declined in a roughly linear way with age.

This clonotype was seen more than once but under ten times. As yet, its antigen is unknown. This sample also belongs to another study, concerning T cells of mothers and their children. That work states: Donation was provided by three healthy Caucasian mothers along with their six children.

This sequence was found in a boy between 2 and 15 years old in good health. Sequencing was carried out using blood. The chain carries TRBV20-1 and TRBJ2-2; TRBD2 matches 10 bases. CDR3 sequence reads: CSASPSGRVGELFF. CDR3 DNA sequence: TGCAGTGCTAGCCCTAGCGGGAGAGTCGGGGAGCTGTTTTTT.